This TCR beta chain was found in a study of cytomegalovirus exposure and HLA in healthy donors. Sequencing was performed with immunoSEQ multiplex PCR; in TCRdb, only in-frame clones are kept and a portion is missing. The sample includes 130,000 to 150,000 clones, roughly 86% of them seen just once. This TCR was recovered from a man aged 18-30 years in good health and CMV-seropositive. The sequenced sample consisted of PBMCs.

CDR3 protein: CASSMAGSQETQYF. In nucleotides, the CDR3 is TGCGCCAGCAGTATGGCGGGCAGCCAAGAGACCCAGTACTTC. The gene calls are TRBV5-1 and TRBJ2-5, with D perhaps TRBD2 (5 bases). V lost 5 bases and J 1 base, leaving 12 bases between the germline ends. Germline CDR1 SGHRS, CDR2 YFSETQ. The CDR3 contains 14 residues.